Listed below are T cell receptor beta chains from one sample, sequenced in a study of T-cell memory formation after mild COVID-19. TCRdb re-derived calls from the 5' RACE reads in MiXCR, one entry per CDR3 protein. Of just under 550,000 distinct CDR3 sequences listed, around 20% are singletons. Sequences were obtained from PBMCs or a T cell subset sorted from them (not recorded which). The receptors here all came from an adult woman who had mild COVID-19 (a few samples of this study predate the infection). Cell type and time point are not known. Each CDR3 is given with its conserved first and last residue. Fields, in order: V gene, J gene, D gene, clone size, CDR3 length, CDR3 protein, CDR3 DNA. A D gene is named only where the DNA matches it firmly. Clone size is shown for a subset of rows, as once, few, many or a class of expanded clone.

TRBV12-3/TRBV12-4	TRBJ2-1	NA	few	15	CASSPSRGANHEQFF	TGTGCCAGCAGCCCCTCCAGGGGGGCAAACCATGAGCAGTTCTTC
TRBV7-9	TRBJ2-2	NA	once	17	CASSLVPRWQNTGELFF	TGTGCCAGCAGCTTAGTACCCCGGTGGCAAAACACCGGGGAGCTGTTTTTT
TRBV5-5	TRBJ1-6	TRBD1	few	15	CASSDGQGILSPLHF	TGTGCCAGCAGCGATGGACAGGGGATTCTTTCACCCCTCCACTTT
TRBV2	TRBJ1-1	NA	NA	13	CASESRVGGEAFF	TGTGCCAGCGAATCCAGGGTTGGAGGTGAAGCTTTCTTT
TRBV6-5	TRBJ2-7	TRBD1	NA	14	CASKAGQGGYEQYF	TGTGCCAGCAAGGCGGGACAGGGTGGTTACGAGCAGTACTTC
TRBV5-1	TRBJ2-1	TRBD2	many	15	CASSHSGGLYNEQFF	TGCGCCAGCAGCCACAGCGGGGGACTTTACAATGAGCAGTTCTTC
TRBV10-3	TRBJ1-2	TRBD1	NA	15	CAISESTGDPYGYTF	TGTGCCATCAGTGAGTCGACAGGGGACCCCTATGGCTACACCTTC
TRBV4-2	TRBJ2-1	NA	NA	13	CASSQLGGNEQFF	TGTGCCAGCAGCCAGCTTGGGGGTAATGAGCAGTTCTTC
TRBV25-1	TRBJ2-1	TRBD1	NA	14	CASRGDRAPFEQFF	TGTGCCAGTAGAGGGGACAGGGCCCCATTTGAGCAGTTCTTC
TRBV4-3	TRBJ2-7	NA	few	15	CASSPSRAGAYEQYF	TGCGCCAGCAGCCCATCTCGCGCAGGGGCCTACGAGCAGTACTTC
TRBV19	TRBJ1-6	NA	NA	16	CASMWTVGSYNSPLHF	TGTGCCAGTATGTGGACAGTCGGGTCCTATAATTCACCCCTCCACTTT
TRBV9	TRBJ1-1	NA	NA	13	CASRATENTEAFF	TGTGCCAGCAGAGCCACTGAGAACACTGAAGCTTTCTTT
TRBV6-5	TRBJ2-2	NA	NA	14	CASSYGSATGELFF	TGTGCCAGCAGTTACGGGTCAGCCACCGGGGAGCTGTTTTTT
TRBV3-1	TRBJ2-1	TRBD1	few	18	CASSQEGGRTGEGNEQFF	TGTGCCAGCAGCCAAGAAGGGGGCAGGACAGGCGAAGGGAATGAGCAGTTCTTC
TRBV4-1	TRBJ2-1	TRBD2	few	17	CASSQEPSGRVGNEQFF	TGCGCCAGCAGCCAAGAGCCTAGCGGGAGAGTGGGGAATGAGCAGTTCTTC
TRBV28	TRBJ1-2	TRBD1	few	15	CASQDRAEVNYGYTF	TGTGCCAGCCAGGACAGGGCGGAGGTTAACTATGGCTACACCTTC
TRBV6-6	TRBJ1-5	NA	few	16	CASSYSMRGGDQPQHF	TGTGCCAGCAGTTACTCGATGAGGGGAGGGGATCAGCCCCAGCATTTT
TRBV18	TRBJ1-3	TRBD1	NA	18	CASSPLSGTGLSGNTIYF	TGTGCCAGCTCACCTTTATCCGGGACAGGGCTCTCTGGAAACACCATATATTTT
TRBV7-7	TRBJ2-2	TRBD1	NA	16	CASSLRGTGNTGELFF	TGTGCTAGCAGCTTAAGAGGGACAGGGAACACCGGGGAGCTGTTTTTT
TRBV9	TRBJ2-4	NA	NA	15	CASSVATGFENIQYF	TGTGCCAGCAGCGTAGCTACAGGGTTCGAAAACATTCAGTACTTC
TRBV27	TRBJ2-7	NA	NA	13	CASSSQLVYEQYF	TGTGCCAGCAGTTCCCAATTAGTGTACGAGCAGTACTTC
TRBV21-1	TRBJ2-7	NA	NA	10	CASSKQKLNF	TGTGCCAGCAGCAAGCAGAAACTCAACTTC
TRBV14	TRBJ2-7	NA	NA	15	CASSQGGTRAYEQYF	TGTGCCAGCAGCCAAGGAGGGACGCGAGCCTACGAGCAGTACTTC
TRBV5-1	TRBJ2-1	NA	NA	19	CASSLLIGGPLSSYNEQFF	TGCGCCAGCAGCTTGTTGATAGGAGGGCCTCTAAGCTCCTACAATGAGCAGTTCTTC
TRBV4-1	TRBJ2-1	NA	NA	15	CASSHDYAGDDEQFF	TGCGCCAGCAGCCACGATTACGCAGGGGATGATGAGCAGTTCTTC
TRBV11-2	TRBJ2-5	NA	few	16	CASSPRVSGLGETQYF	TGTGCCAGCAGTCCTCGAGTTAGCGGTCTGGGAGAGACCCAGTACTTC
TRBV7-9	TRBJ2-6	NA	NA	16	CASRPKGGSGANVLTF	TGTGCCAGCAGACCAAAGGGGGGGTCTGGGGCCAACGTCCTGACTTTC
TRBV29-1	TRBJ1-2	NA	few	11	CSAGGGHLYTF	TGCAGCGCCGGAGGAGGACATCTCTACACCTTC
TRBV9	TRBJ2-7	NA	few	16	CASSLSSDLSSYEQYF	TGTGCCAGCAGCCTGTCGTCCGACTTGAGCTCCTACGAGCAGTACTTC
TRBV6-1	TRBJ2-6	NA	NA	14	CASIRGAGANVLTF	TGTGCCAGCATTAGAGGAGCCGGGGCCAACGTCCTGACTTTC
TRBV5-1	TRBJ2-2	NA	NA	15	CASSRRGENTGELFF	TGCGCCAGCAGCCGGCGGGGAGAGAACACCGGGGAGCTGTTTTTT
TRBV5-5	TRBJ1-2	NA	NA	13	CASSGRSRYGYTF	TGTGCCAGCAGCGGACGGAGTCGCTATGGCTACACCTTC
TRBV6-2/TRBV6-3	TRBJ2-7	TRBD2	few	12	CATRTSGYEQYF	TGTGCCACCCGGACTAGCGGGTACGAGCAGTACTTC